This TCR beta chain was found in a study of blood T cell repertoires in COVID-19. CDR3 length equals 15 residues. V was pared by 3 bases and J by 2 bases, with 13 bases between. Germline assignment: CDR1 KGHSH and CDR2 LQKENI. Sequencing used immunoSEQ multiplex PCR; TCRdb keeps in-frame clones, though not all of them. The sample records about 270,000 clones, about 90% being singletons. The sequenced material came from peripheral blood. The clonotype comes from a person aged 18-30 years with COVID-19, enrolled during active disease. The chain uses TRBV18 and TRBJ2-5, with D maybe TRBD2 (6 bases). The CDR3 coding sequence is TGTGCCAGCTCACCGGTCCAGGGAGGTCAAGAGACCCAGTACTTC. It yields the protein CASSPVQGGQETQYF. Full variable domain (remainder filled in from reference TRBV18 and TRBJ2-5): NAGVMQNPRHLVRRRGQEARLRCSPMKGHSHVYWYRQLPEEGLKFMVYLQKENIIDESGMPKERFSAEFPKEGPSILRIQQVVRGDSAAYFCASSPVQGGQETQYFGPGTRLLVL.